This TCR beta chain was profiled in a study of cytomegalovirus exposure and HLA in healthy donors. Study-level results: After further analysis at a later stage, around 17,000 TCR beta sequences were associated with HLA alleles at 0.05 false discovery rate.

Germline V CDR1 and CDR2: SGHRS, YFSETQ. This CDR3 spans 15 amino acids. Trimming took 4 bases from V and 0 from J, leaving 12 bases between them. Researchers ran the PCR with 60 Vbeta and 13 Jbeta primers. Assay used: immunoSEQ multiplex PCR; TCRdb lists only in-frame clones, some missing. Here the sample spans roughly 130,000 clones, roughly 79% being singletons. As for this clone: What it recognizes is unknown.

The chain uses TRBV5-1 and TRBJ2-3, with D possibly TRBD2 on 5 matching bases. Sequencing was carried out using PBMCs. The TCR sequence derives from a woman aged 45-65 years in good health and CMV-seronegative. Here the CDR3 reads CASSRSGSSTDTQYF. The CDR3 DNA is TGCGCCAGCAGCCGGTCGGGAAGTAGCACAGATACGCAGTATTTT.